These 5 T cell receptor beta chains were sequenced from one sample in a study of beta chain features in type 1 diabetes. Broader study findings: Shorter TCRB CDR3s, moderately but significantly so, marked every one of the four CD4+ subsets in Type 1 diabetes patients.

The study reverse transcribed the entire isolated RNA, so it sequenced expressed TCRB transcripts. Repertoires were generated with immunoSEQ multiplex PCR, while TCRdb's copy carries only in-frame clones and drops some. The table records about 340,000 clones, approximately 12% of them present only once. The antigens of these receptors remain unknown. The sequenced material came from naive CD4+ T cells from blood. The receptor set was obtained from a young woman with type 1 diabetes.

A few counts support this clone. The gene calls are TRBV9 and TRBJ2-3, with unresolved D. CDR3 length equals 13 residues. Germline CDR1 and CDR2: SGDLS and YYNGEE. Trimming pared 2 bases from V and 3 bases from J, leaving 7 bases between. CDR3 in DNA: TGTGCCAGCAGCGTCCCCCCGACAGATACGCAGTATTTT. Residues: CASSVPPTDTQYF.

The chain combines TRBV9 with TRBJ2-5; maybe TRBD2 (6 bases). Trimming removed 4 bases from V and 1 base from J, with 17 bases in between. CDR1 and CDR2 from the germline V gene are SGDLS and YYNGEE. This CDR3 comprises 16 residues. The CDR3 bases are TGTGCCAGCAGCCGTAGAGGCGGGACGATCCAAGAGACCCAGTACTTC. Protein: CASSRRGGTIQETQYF.

This chain links TRBV4-1 with TRBJ1-1, with D tentatively TRBD1 (5 bases). This CDR3 spans 14 amino acids. The V and J ends lost 1 base and 10 bases respectively, with 16 bases between them. Germline CDR1 is MGHRA and CDR2 is YSYEKL. The DNA for the CDR3 is TGCGCCAGCAGCCAAGTACTTTCTGGGGGGGGAGCTTTCTTT. Its protein product is CASSQVLSGGGAFF.

V is TRBV10-3 and J is TRBJ2-5; tentative D call: TRBD2 (6 bases). The CDR3 is 12 residues long. From germline, CDR1 is ENHRY and CDR2 SYGVKD. V lost 4 bases to trimming and J lost 5 bases, with 8 bases between them. The CDR3 loop reads CAISGRGETQYF. The CDR3 DNA follows: TGTGCCATCAGTGGACGGGGGGAGACCCAGTACTTC.

This clone was seen repeatedly, ten times or more. The same CDR3 also results from other DNA sequences found in this sample. J is TRBJ2-1 and V is TRBV7-2; TRBD2 matches 7 bases. The CDR3 covers 15 residues. J gave up 2 bases and V 0 bases, and 1 base lay outside the gene matches. Germline CDR1 SGHTA, CDR2 FQGNSA. CDR3 residues: CASSLAGGPYNEQFF. CDR3 nucleotide sequence: TGTGCCAGCAGCTTAGCGGGAGGGCCCTACAATGAGCAGTTCTTC.